Below are 3 T cell receptor beta chains sequenced from a single sample in a study of T-cell memory formation after mild COVID-19. TCRdb called the 5' RACE reads again in MiXCR, with one record for every CDR3 protein. The data hold 280,000 or so distinct CDR3 sequences, with about 20% observed a single time. The source material was PBMCs or a T cell subset sorted from them (not recorded which). Receptors originate from a man aged 18 to 29 who had mild COVID-19 (a few samples of this study predate the infection). Cell type and time point are not known.

This chain joins TRBV4-2 and TRBJ1-2; D not resolved. Trimming pared 0 bases from V and 8 bases from J, leaving 7 bases between. Germline V gives CDR1 LGHNA, CDR2 YNFKEQ. The CDR3 consists of 12 residues. The CDR3 loop reads CASSQDMRGYTF. The CDR3 DNA follows: TGTGCCAGCAGCCAAGATATGAGGGGCTACACCTTC.

The rearrangement joins TRBV28 to TRBJ2-1; no reliable D call. CDR1 is MDHEN and CDR2 is SYDVKM in the germline V gene. Trimming left V 5 bases short and J 15 bases short, with 14 bases between. CDR3 length: 11 residues. The DNA for the CDR3 is TGTGCCAGCAGTGAATGTTCGCTCCGGTTCTTC. Protein sequence: CASSECSLRFF.

This clonotype appeared a few times. CDR3 nucleotide sequence: TGCGCCAGCAGCGTAGGGACTGAGCAGTACTTC. Translated: CASSVGTEQYF. The rearrangement links TRBV5-1 to TRBJ2-7; possible D gene TRBD2, 6 bases. Germline lookup yields CDR1 SGHRS and CDR2 YFSETQ. The CDR3 has 11 residues. Trimming left V 4 bases short and J 7 bases short, with 9 bases between.